The 21 T cell receptor beta chains in this list originate from one sample, sequenced in a study of cytomegalovirus exposure and HLA in healthy donors. The study ran its PCR with 60 Vbeta and 13 Jbeta primers. The method was immunoSEQ multiplex PCR; TCRdb's version includes in-frame clones alone and lacks a portion of them. Of approximately 91,000 clones listed, about two thirds were seen once; the top ten hold less than 1.5%. Input material: PBMCs. All receptors come from a female donor in good health and CMV-seronegative.

In nucleotides, the CDR3 is TGTGCTAGTGGTTTGCCACGGTGCTGGTACACCGGGGAGCTGTTTTTT. It is translated as CASGLPRCWYTGELFF. This sequence joins TRBV12-5 and TRBJ2-2, with no clear D. CDR3 length: 16 amino acids. V was trimmed by 2 bases and J by 3 bases, leaving 13 bases between them. Germline lookup yields CDR1 LGHNT and CDR2 FRNRAP.

The chain has TRBV30 and TRBJ2-7, with a tentative D call TRBD2 (5 bases). Germline V CDR1 and CDR2: GTSNPN, SVGIG (reference sequence). Trimming left V 0 bases short and J 1 base short, with 10 bases between. CDR3 length: 14 amino acids. CDR3 nucleotides: TGTGCCTGGAGTGTGAGGGATCGGTCCTACGAGCAGTACTTC. The encoded protein is CAWSVRDRSYEQYF.

The J gene is TRBJ2-7, the V gene TRBV5-4; 7 nucleotides align to TRBD1. Germline lookup yields CDR1 SGHNT and CDR2 YYREEE (reference sequence). This CDR3 contains 16 residues. With 0 bases clipped from V and 2 bases from J, the junction kept 8 bases outside the gene matches. CDR3 region: CASSLGDRVGAYEQYF. The CDR3 bases are TGTGCCAGCAGCTTGGGTGACAGGGTAGGGGCCTACGAGCAGTACTTC.

The chain joins TRBV11-2 to TRBJ2-4; 8 bases align to TRBD1. J gave up 0 bases and V 5 bases, and 6 bases lay outside the gene matches. The CDR3 sequence is 16 residues long. Germline V lookup: CDR1 SGHAT, CDR2 FQNNGV. As DNA, the CDR3 is TGTGCCAGCAGCCTCGGGACAGGTCTAGCCAAAAACATTCAGTACTTC. Its protein product is CASSLGTGLAKNIQYF.

The rearrangement links TRBV10-3 to TRBJ2-2, with a tentative D call TRBD2 (7 bases). CDR3 size: 15 residues. The V end was cut by 8 bases, the J end by 4 bases, with 17 bases between. The germline V gene encodes CDR1 ENHRY and CDR2 SYGVKD. DNA of the CDR3: TGTGCCATCGGGCGAAGGGGGGAGGGCACCGGGGAGCTGTTTTTT. It yields the protein CAIGRRGEGTGELFF.

This clone was counted only a few times. The chain has TRBV7-9 and TRBJ1-5; 7 bases fit TRBD1. The J segment lost 7 bases and the V segment lost 3 bases, leaving 6 bases of the junction unmatched. The CDR3 is made up of 14 amino acids. From germline, CDR1 is SEHNR and CDR2 FQNEAQ (reference sequence). The CDR3 nucleotides read TGTGCCAGCAGCTTCATAGGGGGCGGGCAGCCCCAGCATTTT. This encodes CASSFIGGGQPQHF.

The rearrangement uses TRBV5-1 and TRBJ2-2, with 7 bases matching TRBD1. CDR3 length: 13 amino acids. The V gene end was trimmed by 4 bases and the J gene end by 6 bases; junction bases not matched to a gene: 3. The germline V gene encodes CDR1 SGHRS and CDR2 YFSETQ. This chain's CDR3 is CASSRQGSGELFF. CDR3 bases: TGCGCCAGCAGCAGACAGGGCTCCGGGGAGCTGTTTTTT.

The gene calls are TRBV28 and TRBJ2-6; no firm D call. The germline CDR1 and CDR2 sequences are MDHEN and SYDVKM. This CDR3 region has 14 residues. Deletions cut 3 bases from V and 0 bases from J, with 3 bases between. As DNA, the CDR3 is TGTGCCAGCAGTTTGTACTCTGGGGCCAACGTCCTGACTTTC. Translation: CASSLYSGANVLTF.

V and J are TRBV5-1 and TRBJ1-2; 7 bases match TRBD1. V shed 3 bases and J 2 bases; nucleotides not matched to a gene: 4. Germline-derived CDR1 and CDR2 are SGHRS and YFSETQ. There are 14 residues in the CDR3. CDR3 DNA: TGCGCCAGCAGCTCGACAGGGTCGAACTATGGCTACACCTTC. It specifies CASSSTGSNYGYTF.

V is TRBV29-1 and J is TRBJ2-3; TRBD2 might be the D (6 bases). The CDR3 is 14 amino acids. V lost 6 bases and J lost 4, with 17 bases in between. Germline CDR1 and CDR2: SQVTM and ANQGSEA. The CDR3 DNA sequence: TGCAGCGTCACCCTCGGGGGAATCCCAGATACGCAGTATTTT. This codes for CSVTLGGIPDTQYF.

The V gene is TRBV5-6, the J gene TRBJ2-5, with TRBD1 matching over 9 bases. Germline CDR1 SGHDT, CDR2 YYEEEE. There are 16 residues in the CDR3. V was clipped by 4 bases and J by 3 bases; unmatched bases: 10. CDR3 region: CASSPLGTGKKETQYF. For the CDR3, the DNA is TGTGCCAGCAGCCCACTCGGGACAGGGAAAAAAGAGACCCAGTACTTC.

The V and J genes are TRBV11-3 and TRBJ2-5, with 7 bases identical to TRBD2. The CDR3 is 15 amino acids. V lost 4 bases to trimming and J lost 4 bases; unmatched junction nucleotides: 9. Germline values: CDR1 SGHNT, CDR2 YENEEA. The CDR3 loop is CASSSRGGRGETQYF. The CDR3 DNA is TGTGCCAGCAGCTCGAGGGGCGGGAGAGGAGAGACCCAGTACTTC. The complete variable domain, with remaining parts taken from reference TRBV11-3 and TRBJ2-5, reads EAGVVQSPRYKIIEKKQPVAFWCNPISGHNTLYWYLQNLGQGPELLIRYENEEAVDDSQLPKDRFSAERLKGVDSTLKIQPAELGDSAVYLCASSSRGGRGETQYFGPGTRLLVL.

This clone was observed a single time. This chain joins TRBV19 and TRBJ2-7; 7 nucleotides align to TRBD2. CDR1 and CDR2 (germline): LNHDA, SQIVND (reference sequence). V lost 5 bases to trimming and J lost 1 base; unmatched junction nucleotides: 5. This CDR3 region has 14 residues. In nucleotides, the CDR3 is TGTGCCAGTAGTTGGGCTAGCGGATCCTACGAGCAGTACTTC. As protein: CASSWASGSYEQYF.

The chain carries TRBV6-6 and TRBJ1-1; TRBD1 might be the D (5 bases). The CDR3 contains 12 residues. The V and J ends lost 8 bases and 7 bases respectively, with 14 bases between them. CDR1 MNHNY and CDR2 SVGAGI come from the germline V gene (reference sequence). DNA of the CDR3: TGTGCCAGCGTGCGGGGCAGTCGTGAAGCTTTCTTT. Its translation is CASVRGSREAFF.

This clone was counted only a few times. The chain is built from TRBV5-1 and TRBJ2-1, with TRBD2 identical over 10 bases. CDR1 SGHRS and CDR2 YFSETQ come from the germline V gene. This CDR3 has 14 amino acids. V shed 4 bases, J shed 7 bases, and the junction held 5 bases outside the gene matches. CDR3 nucleotide sequence: TGCGCCAGCAGCGATCCTAGCGGGAGTAATGAGCAGTTCTTC. This translates into CASSDPSGSNEQFF.

The chain combines TRBV5-1 with TRBJ1-4; the D gene is possibly TRBD1 (5 bases). Trimming left V 0 bases short and J 12 bases short, with 12 bases between. The germline CDR1 and CDR2 sequences are SGHRS and YFSETQ. This CDR3 is 13 amino acids long. The DNA of the CDR3 is TGCGCCAGCAGCTTGGACCGGGCAGGGCAACTGTTTTTT. As protein: CASSLDRAGQLFF. Drawing the rest from reference TRBV5-1 and TRBJ1-4, the complete variable domain is KAGVTQTPRYLIKTRGQQVTLSCSPISGHRSVSWYQQTPGQGLQFLFEYFSETQRNKGNFPGRFSGRQFSNSRSEMNVSTLELGDSALYLCASSLDRAGQLFFGSGTQLSVL.

The gene calls are TRBV28 and TRBJ1-1; 8 positions match TRBD1. The germline V gene has CDR1 MDHEN and CDR2 SYDVKM. J gave up 5 bases and V 6 bases, and 5 bases lay outside the gene matches. The CDR3 sequence is 13 residues long. CDR3 sequence reads: CASRWTGRTEAFF. CDR3 nucleotide sequence: TGTGCCAGCAGGTGGACAGGGCGGACTGAAGCTTTCTTT.

This chain uses TRBV5-4 with TRBJ2-5; 9 bases line up with TRBD2. Germline V CDR1 and CDR2: SGHNT, YYREEE (reference sequence). Trimming at V came to 5 bases and at J to 3 bases, leaving 11 bases not matched to a gene. This CDR3 is 16 amino acids long. Written as DNA, the CDR3 is TGTGCCAGCAGTCACGAACCCGGGACTAGCAAAGAGACCCAGTACTTC. This sequence encodes CASSHEPGTSKETQYF. Complete variable domain (other parts from reference TRBV5-4 and TRBJ2-5): ETGVTQSPTHLIKTRGQQVTLRCSSQSGHNTVSWYQQALGQGPQFIFQYYREEENGRGNFPPRFSGLQFPNYSSELNVNALELDDSALYLCASSHEPGTSKETQYFGPGTRLLVL.

This chain uses TRBV4-1 with TRBJ2-5; D gene uncertain. Looked up from germline, CDR1 is MGHRA and CDR2 is YSYEKL. Trimming shortened V by 1 base and J by 0 bases, and 9 bases separated the two germline ends. The CDR3 loop spans 15 amino acids. The CDR3 DNA follows: TGCGCCAGCAGCCAAGTTGAGAGTTACCAAGAGACCCAGTACTTC. Its protein product is CASSQVESYQETQYF.

The J gene is TRBJ1-2, the V gene TRBV4-1; TRBD1 matches at 7 bases. V dropped 1 base and J dropped 5; count of bases not matched to a gene: 4. This CDR3 region has 14 residues. Germline CDR1 reads MGHRA; CDR2 reads YSYEKL. CDR3: CASSQAAGQYGYTF. DNA of the CDR3: TGCGCCAGCAGCCAAGCCGCGGGACAGTATGGCTACACCTTC.

This clone appeared a few times. The chain combines TRBV5-6 with TRBJ2-7; 9 positions match TRBD1. CDR1 and CDR2 (germline): SGHDT, YYEEEE. V lost 1 base and J lost 5; bases outside the gene matches: 4. The length of the CDR3 is 14 residues. CDR3 amino acids: CASSLIGTGNEQYF. CDR3 sequence (DNA): TGTGCCAGCAGCTTGATAGGGACAGGGAACGAGCAGTACTTC.